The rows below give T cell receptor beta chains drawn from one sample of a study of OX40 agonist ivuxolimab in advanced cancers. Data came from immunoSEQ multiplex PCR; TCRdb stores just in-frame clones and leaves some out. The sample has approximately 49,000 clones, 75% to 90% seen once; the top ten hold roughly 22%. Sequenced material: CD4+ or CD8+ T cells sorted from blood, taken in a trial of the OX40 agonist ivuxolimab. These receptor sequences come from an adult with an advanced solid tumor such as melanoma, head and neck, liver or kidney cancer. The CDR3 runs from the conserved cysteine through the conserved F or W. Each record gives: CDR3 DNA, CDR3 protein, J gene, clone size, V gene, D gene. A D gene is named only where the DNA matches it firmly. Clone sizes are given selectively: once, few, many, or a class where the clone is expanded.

TGTGCCAGCAGCTTTTTGAGGGCTAGCCCCCAAGAGACCCAGTACTTC | CASSFLRASPQETQYF | TRBJ2-5 | NA | TRBV7-8 | NA
TGTGCCAGCAGTTTCCCGGGAGCGGATTCACCCCTCCACTTT | CASSFPGADSPLHF | TRBJ1-6 | NA | TRBV27 | NA
TGTGCCAGCAGTGACGTAAAGAGGGGGAACACTGAAGCTTTCTTT | CASSDVKRGNTEAFF | TRBJ1-1 | NA | TRBV25-1 | NA
TGTGCCAGCAACTCCCCCGACGGCTACACCTTC | CASNSPDGYTF | TRBJ1-2 | NA | TRBV6-6 | NA
TGTGCTAGTGGTTTGCCGGCCCGGGGTCAGCCCCAGCATTTT | CASGLPARGQPQHF | TRBJ1-5 | NA | TRBV12-5 | NA
TGCGCCAGCAGCCAAGATTGGGGGACGAGTGAAAAACTGTTTTTT | CASSQDWGTSEKLFF | TRBJ1-4 | NA | TRBV4-3 | NA
TGTGCCAGCAGTTCACGGACAGGGCTGAACTACAATGAGCAGTTCTTC | CASSSRTGLNYNEQFF | TRBJ2-1 | few | TRBV27 | TRBD1
TGTGCCAGCAGCTTCGGACAGCGACCAGAAAAACTGTTTTTT | CASSFGQRPEKLFF | TRBJ1-4 | NA | TRBV5-6 | NA
TGTGCCAGCAGTAGCTTCGGGGGGGGGAACAATGAGCAGTTCTTC | CASSSFGGGNNEQFF | TRBJ2-1 | NA | TRBV27 | TRBD2
TGTGCTAGTGGTGAGGACACCGGGGAGCTGTTTTTT | CASGEDTGELFF | TRBJ2-2 | NA | TRBV12-5 | NA
TGTGCCAGCAGTTTATTGGCCCTGACCTCCTACAATGAGCAGTTCTTC | CASSLLALTSYNEQFF | TRBJ2-1 | NA | TRBV28 | NA
TGTGCCAGCAGCCAAGATGTAGGGGCCCATTCACCCCTCCACTTT | CASSQDVGAHSPLHF | TRBJ1-6 | NA | TRBV14 | NA
TGTGCCAGCAGTTCGATTAAACTGGGGCAGCCCTTGGCTGGAAACACCATATATTTT | CASSSIKLGQPLAGNTIYF | TRBJ1-3 | NA | TRBV28 | NA
TGTGCCAGCAGTTTATACAGAGACAATGAGCAGTTCTTC | CASSLYRDNEQFF | TRBJ2-1 | NA | TRBV28 | NA
TGTGCCAGCATCCGGACAGGGGGCTTTAACGAGCAGTACTTC | CASIRTGGFNEQYF | TRBJ2-7 | NA | TRBV28 | TRBD1
TGTGCCAGCAGTTGGTCTAGTGAGGGGGGCTTATTCAATGAGCAGTTCTTC | CASSWSSEGGLFNEQFF | TRBJ2-1 | few | TRBV27 | NA
TGTGCCAGCAGCCAAGATAGGGGGCCCGGGGAGCTGTTTTTT | CASSQDRGPGELFF | TRBJ2-2 | NA | TRBV4-2 | TRBD1
TGTGCCAGCAGCTCTCGGACAGGGGCGAGATTAGAGACCCAGTACTTC | CASSSRTGARLETQYF | TRBJ2-5 | NA | TRBV7-6 | TRBD1
TGTGCCAGCAGGGGAGGGGTAGGGCAGCCCCAGCATTTT | CASRGGVGQPQHF | TRBJ1-5 | NA | TRBV6-5 | NA
TGTGCCAGCAGCTTGAACGCGTGGGCCAATTCACCCCTCCACTTT | CASSLNAWANSPLHF | TRBJ1-6 | many | TRBV5-5 | NA
TGTGCCAGCAGTTATTTTGGGGGCCGTGATACGCAGTATTTT | CASSYFGGRDTQYF | TRBJ2-3 | NA | TRBV6-5 | NA
TGTGCCAGCAGCTTTCGGACAGGGCACTCTGGAAACACCATATATTTT | CASSFRTGHSGNTIYF | TRBJ1-3 | once | TRBV7-9 | TRBD1
TGTGCCAGCAGTTTAGGAGGGGCTCAGCCCCAGCATTTT | CASSLGGAQPQHF | TRBJ1-5 | NA | TRBV28 | NA
TGTGCCAGCAGTTCAGGGGGCTGGGGCAATCAGCCCCAGCATTTT | CASSSGGWGNQPQHF | TRBJ1-5 | medium-sized | TRBV27 | TRBD1
TGCGCCAGCAGCCAAGAGATCGGGGCGGGGGGGCCCCCAGATACGCAGTATTTT | CASSQEIGAGGPPDTQYF | TRBJ2-3 | NA | TRBV4-1 | TRBD2
TGTGCCAGCAGCCAAGGGTCTAGCGGGGCTAGAGAGACCCAGTACTTC | CASSQGSSGARETQYF | TRBJ2-5 | NA | TRBV4-2 | TRBD2
TGTGCCAGCAGGACAGGGGAACCCGGGGAGCTGTTTTTT | CASRTGEPGELFF | TRBJ2-2 | NA | TRBV2 | TRBD1
TGTGCCAGCAGTTTGGCGCCCCTCCGACAGCAGTACTTC | CASSLAPLRQQYF | TRBJ2-7 | NA | TRBV27 | NA
TGTGCCAGTAGCCCCAGTGGAGTGGCGGGCTACACCTTC | CASSPSGVAGYTF | TRBJ1-2 | NA | TRBV19 | NA
TGTGCCAGCAGCGTAGGGGGAGGAGATACGCAGTATTTT | CASSVGGGDTQYF | TRBJ2-3 | NA | TRBV9 | NA
TGTGCCAGCAGCATCAGACAGGGGATGAACACTGAAGCTTTCTTT | CASSIRQGMNTEAFF | TRBJ1-1 | NA | TRBV5-5 | TRBD1
TGTGCCAGCAGCGTAGCTGGAGCCCCCTCTGCCTACAATGAGCAGTTCTTC | CASSVAGAPSAYNEQFF | TRBJ2-1 | NA | TRBV9 | NA
TGTGCCAGCAAAGGCTGGGCGGGGGGGAAAGAGACCCAGTACTTC | CASKGWAGGKETQYF | TRBJ2-5 | NA | TRBV6-6 | TRBD2
TGTGCCAGCAGCCCGCCCCCCACGGTATTCGGGGAGACCCAGTACTTC | CASSPPPTVFGETQYF | TRBJ2-5 | NA | TRBV9 | NA
TGCGCCAGCAGCCAAGACGGGGGGGAGCTGTTTTTT | CASSQDGGELFF | TRBJ2-2 | NA | TRBV4-3 | NA
TGCGCCAGCAGCCAAGAGTTCCTCCAGGGGGGGGCAACTAATGAAAAACTGTTTTTT | CASSQEFLQGGATNEKLFF | TRBJ1-4 | NA | TRBV4-3 | TRBD1
TGTGCCAGCAGCTCCGGGACCTTCCTAGGTGGAAACACCATATATTTT | CASSSGTFLGGNTIYF | TRBJ1-3 | few | TRBV7-9 | NA
TGCGCCAGCAGCCAAGACACGGCAGGATCCACAGATACGCAGTATTTT | CASSQDTAGSTDTQYF | TRBJ2-3 | NA | TRBV4-3 | NA
TGTGCCTCCCACGGGGGCGCGGATGAAAAACTGTTTTTT | CASHGGADEKLFF | TRBJ1-4 | NA | TRBV2 | NA
TGTGCCAGCAGCTTAGCCGGACAGCTCTACGAGCAGTACTTC | CASSLAGQLYEQYF | TRBJ2-7 | NA | TRBV7-8 | NA
TGTGCCAGCAGCCCGCCGGACAGGGTTGTCACCGGGGAGCTGTTTTTT | CASSPPDRVVTGELFF | TRBJ2-2 | once | TRBV9 | TRBD1
TGTGCCATCAGTGACCCTAAACAGGGGAGCCGAAACACTGAAGCTTTCTTT | CAISDPKQGSRNTEAFF | TRBJ1-1 | once | TRBV10-3 | TRBD1
TGTGCCAGCAGCTTAGCGTGGGGAGGGGGTAATGCTCAAGAGACCCAGTACTTC | CASSLAWGGGNAQETQYF | TRBJ2-5 | NA | TRBV7-6 | NA
TGCGCCAGCAGTCAATCCGGCAGAAAGGTAAAAGAGACCCAGTACTTC | CASSQSGRKVKETQYF | TRBJ2-5 | NA | TRBV23-1 | NA
TGTGCCAGCAGCTTGTCATTGTTTTTGGGCAACCAGCCCCAGCATTTT | CASSLSLFLGNQPQHF | TRBJ1-5 | NA | TRBV5-8 | NA